The rows below give T cell receptor beta chains drawn from one sample of a study of blood T cell repertoires in COVID-19. Clones were sequenced by immunoSEQ multiplex PCR, and TCRdb holds only the in-frame ones, with some missing. The sample records approximately 260,000 clones, around 88% being singletons. The sample consisted of PBMCs or T cells enriched from blood (not recorded which). The source is a woman in her thirties or forties with acute COVID-19. The CDR3 runs from the conserved cysteine through the conserved F or W. D genes are given only for firm matches. Clone size, where shown, is once, few, many, or a class for clones that have expanded.

14	.	TRBJ2-7	TRBD2	TRBV10-3	TGTGCCATCACCACTAGCGGGTTCAAAGGAGAGCAGTACTTC	CAITTSGFKGEQYF
18	.	TRBJ2-6	TRBD2	TRBV5-1	TGCGCCAGCAGCCCTGGGGGAGGGGCCCTATCTGGGGCCAACGTCCTGACTTTC	CASSPGGGALSGANVLTF
16	.	TRBJ1-3	.	TRBV11-1	TGTGCCAGCAGCCGAAGAGGGGGTCCCTCTGGAAACACCATATATTTT	CASSRRGGPSGNTIYF
15	.	TRBJ1-1	TRBD1	TRBV6-5	TGTGCCACCAATCGGGACAGCCTTCCTAGGGCTGAAGCTTTCTTT	CATNRDSLPRAEAFF
14	.	TRBJ2-2	TRBD1	TRBV3-1/TRBV3-2	TGTGCCAGCAGTCCCGGGACAGGGACCGGGGAGCTGTTTTTT	CASSPGTGTGELFF
13	.	TRBJ2-7	.	TRBV2	TGTGCCAGCAGTGCTTCAGCAGGTTCAATAGGGTACTTC	CASSASAGSIGYF
15	.	TRBJ2-3	.	TRBV10-3	TGTGCCATCAGGAGCGGAGACCCTAGCACAGATACGCAGTATTTT	CAIRSGDPSTDTQYF
15	.	TRBJ2-3	.	TRBV28	TGTGCCAGCAGTTTCGGGGGAACCAGCACAGATACGCAGTATTTT	CASSFGGTSTDTQYF
14	.	TRBJ1-4	TRBD1	TRBV5-4	TGTGCCAGCAGCGACAGGGAGACTAATGAAAAACTGTTTTTT	CASSDRETNEKLFF
13	few	TRBJ2-3	.	TRBV3-1/TRBV3-2	TGTGCCAGCAGCGCAAGGGAGGCAGATACGCAGTATTTT	CASSAREADTQYF
13	.	TRBJ1-1	TRBD1	TRBV5-6	TGTGCCAGCAGCTTTTCAGGGGGCCCTGAAGCTTTCTTT	CASSFSGGPEAFF
13	.	TRBJ2-3	.	TRBV7-3	TGTGCCAGCAGCTTAACGTCCGCAGATACGCAGTATTTT	CASSLTSADTQYF
16	.	TRBJ2-5	TRBD2	TRBV10-3	TGTGCCATCAGTGACTTAGCGGGAGAAGGGCAAGAGACCCAGTACTTC	CAISDLAGEGQETQYF
18	.	TRBJ2-3	TRBD2	TRBV7-2	TGTGCCAGCAGCTTAGGGGGACTAGCGGGAGAATTCACAGATACGCAGTATTTT	CASSLGGLAGEFTDTQYF
14	.	TRBJ1-5	.	TRBV19	TGTGCCAGTACGAGCCCCGGGGAAAATCAGCCCCAGCATTTT	CASTSPGENQPQHF
17	.	TRBJ2-1	TRBD2	TRBV24-1	TGTGCCACCAGTGATTTTAATAGCGGGAGCTCCTACAATGAGCAGTTCTTC	CATSDFNSGSSYNEQFF
16	.	TRBJ1-4	.	TRBV7-9	TGTGCCAGCAGCTTAGTCGACGTTCAGGGTTTTGAAAAACTGTTTTTT	CASSLVDVQGFEKLFF
17	once	TRBJ2-1	TRBD2	TRBV19	TGTGCCAGTAGTGCTATAGGGACTAGCGGGGGAGGCAATGAGCAGTTCTTC	CASSAIGTSGGGNEQFF
20	.	TRBJ1-5	TRBD1	TRBV3-1/TRBV3-2	TGTGCCAGCAGCCAAAAGGGGCCGGGACAGGGGGCTGGTTGCAATCAGCCCCAGCATTTT	CASSQKGPGQGAGCNQPQHF
13	.	TRBJ1-2	.	TRBV28	TGTGCCAGCAGTTTAGGGGGGACCTATGGCTACACCTTC	CASSLGGTYGYTF
16	.	TRBJ1-2	.	TRBV21-1	TGTGCCAGCAGCGCGTCCGGGACAGAGGATAACTATGGCTACACCTTC	CASSASGTEDNYGYTF
13	.	TRBJ2-4	.	TRBV28	TGTGCCAGCAGTTTACGGGACTTAAGTTCCGAGTACTTC	CASSLRDLSSEYF
13	few	TRBJ2-7	.	TRBV18	TGTGCCAGCTCACCGGTACAGATCTACGAGCAGTACTTC	CASSPVQIYEQYF
11	.	TRBJ2-1	.	TRBV19	TGTGCCAGTAGTACCCCGCAGGGTCGACTCTTC	CASSTPQGRLF
15	.	TRBJ1-2	.	TRBV28	TGTGCCAGCAGTAGACTCACACGAGGGTTCTATGGCTACACCTTC	CASSRLTRGFYGYTF
15	.	TRBJ1-1	.	TRBV19	TGTGCCAGTAGTATTATAGACAGTAGGAACACTGAAGCTTTCTTT	CASSIIDSRNTEAFF
13	.	TRBJ1-2	.	TRBV11-3	TGTGCCAGCAGCGCCACAGGGCGCAATGGCTACACCTTC	CASSATGRNGYTF
14	.	TRBJ1-3	TRBD1	TRBV27	TGTGCCAGGAAGGGACAGGGATTTGGAAACACCATATATTTT	CARKGQGFGNTIYF
19	.	TRBJ2-1	TRBD2	TRBV18	TGTGCCAGCTCACCATCACTCACCCGGACTAGCTTACATTACAATGAGCAGTTCTTC	CASSPSLTRTSLHYNEQFF
14	.	TRBJ2-1	TRBD2	TRBV27	TGTGCCAGCAGTAGGGGCGGGAGTCGGAATGAGCAGTTCTTC	CASSRGGSRNEQFF
13	.	TRBJ2-7	.	TRBV10-3	TGTGCCATCAGTCTACCAGGGGACTACGAGCAGTACTTC	CAISLPGDYEQYF
15	.	TRBJ2-6	.	TRBV6-2/TRBV6-3	TGTGCCAGCAGTTACCCAGGCTCTGGGGCCAACGTCCTGACTTTC	CASSYPGSGANVLTF
14	.	TRBJ2-3	.	TRBV5-1	TGCGCCAGCAGCTTGGCGGAGGTCACAGATACGCAGTATTTT	CASSLAEVTDTQYF
18	.	TRBJ2-1	TRBD2	TRBV10-3	TGTGCCATCAGTGAGTGGCTGCTGCTAGCGGATCTCTACAATGAGCAGTTCTTC	CAISEWLLLADLYNEQFF